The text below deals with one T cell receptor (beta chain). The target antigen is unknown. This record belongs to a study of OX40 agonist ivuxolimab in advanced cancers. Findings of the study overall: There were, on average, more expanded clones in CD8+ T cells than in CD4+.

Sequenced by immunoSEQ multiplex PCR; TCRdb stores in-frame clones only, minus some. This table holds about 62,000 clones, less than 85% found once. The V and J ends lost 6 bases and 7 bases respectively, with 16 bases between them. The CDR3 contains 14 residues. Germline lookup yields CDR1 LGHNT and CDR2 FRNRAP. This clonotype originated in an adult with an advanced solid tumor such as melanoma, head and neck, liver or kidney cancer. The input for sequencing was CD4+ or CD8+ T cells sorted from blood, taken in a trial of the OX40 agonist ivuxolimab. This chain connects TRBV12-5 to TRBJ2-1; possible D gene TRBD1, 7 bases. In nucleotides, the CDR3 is TGTGCTAGTGGCCCACCAGGGGGAGGAAATGAGCAGTTCTTC. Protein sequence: CASGPPGGGNEQFF.